The source of this T cell receptor (beta chain) is a study of response to subunit inactivated influenza vaccine. This clonotype was found a few times. From the RT-PCR reads, TCRdb called clonotypes with MiXCR, one entry per CDR3 protein. The table has 500,000 to 600,000 distinct CDR3 sequences, 12% to 15% seen once. The germline gives CDR1 SNHLY, CDR2 FYNNEI. This CDR3 spans 14 amino acids. The germline V and J ends were trimmed by 4 bases and 13 bases, with 17 bases remaining between them. This specimen consisted of PBMCs from blood, obtained 12 days after vaccination. The receptor was derived from a man in his forties or fifties who received an inactivated influenza vaccine. V is TRBV2 and J is TRBJ1-6; D unclear. The chain's CDR3 is CASSVVSTSLPLHF. The CDR3 DNA reads TGTGCCAGCAGTGTCGTCAGCACCAGCCTCCCCCTCCACTTT.